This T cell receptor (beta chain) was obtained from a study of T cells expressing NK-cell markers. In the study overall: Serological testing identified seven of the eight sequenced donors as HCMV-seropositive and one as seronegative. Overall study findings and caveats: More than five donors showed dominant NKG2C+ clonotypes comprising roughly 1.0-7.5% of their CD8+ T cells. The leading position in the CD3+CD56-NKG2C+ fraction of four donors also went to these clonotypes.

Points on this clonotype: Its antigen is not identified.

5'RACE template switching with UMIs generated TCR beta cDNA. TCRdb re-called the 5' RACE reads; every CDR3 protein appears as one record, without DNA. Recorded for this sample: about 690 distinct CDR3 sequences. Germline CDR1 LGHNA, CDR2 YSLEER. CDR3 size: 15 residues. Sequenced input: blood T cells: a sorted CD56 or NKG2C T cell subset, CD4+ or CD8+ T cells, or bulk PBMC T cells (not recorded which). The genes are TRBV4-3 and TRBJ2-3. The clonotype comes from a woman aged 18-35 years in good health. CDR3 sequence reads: CASSQDGRFTDTQYF.